This T cell receptor beta chain was retrieved from a study of blood T cell repertoires in COVID-19. The overall study: Sites in the United States, Italy and Spain provided acute and convalescent COVID-19 samples. T cells, B-cell-depleted T cells, or PBMCs supplied cDNA or gDNA.

The CDR3 spans 14 residues. The germline gives CDR1 MNHEY, CDR2 SVGAGI. Trimming pared 6 bases from V and 5 bases from J, leaving 17 bases between. In the original analysis: How many nucleated cells were present was estimated from reference gene primer amplification. Measured with immunoSEQ multiplex PCR; TCRdb has only the in-frame clones, and not every one. V and J calls and clone size are copied from that table; D and trimming were computed from the DNA. The sample carries approximately 240,000 clones, 75% to 85% recorded once. This clone was detected only a few times. This chain connects TRBV6-5 to TRBJ2-7; tentatively, D is TRBD1 (6 bases). Sequenced material: peripheral blood. The sequence came from a woman aged 40 to 55 who had recovered from COVID-19. The CDR3 sequence: CASSPQGSTNEQYF. CDR3 nucleotides: TGTGCCAGCAGCCCACAGGGATCGACGAACGAGCAGTACTTC.